Listed below are T cell receptor beta chains from one sample, sequenced in a study of blood T cell repertoires in COVID-19. Method: immunoSEQ multiplex PCR; TCRdb's copy keeps in-frame clones and lacks some. Seen here are approximately 220,000 clones, around 82% observed once, and the top ten hold around 5%. Sequenced sample: peripheral blood. These receptor sequences come from a woman aged 70-85 years with acute or convalescent COVID-19. Both conserved end residues are part of each CDR3. Fields, in order: D gene, V gene, clone size, J gene, CDR3 protein, CDR3 DNA. D genes are given only for firm matches. Rows give clone size only sometimes, using once, few, many, or a class for an expanded clone.

NA	TRBV21-1	NA	TRBJ2-7	CASSNVPPDYEQYF	TGTGCCAGCAGCAACGTTCCCCCAGACTACGAGCAGTACTTC
TRBD1	TRBV28	NA	TRBJ2-7	CASSFVGQGVGEQYF	TGTGCCAGCAGTTTTGTGGGACAGGGGGTGGGGGAGCAGTACTTC
TRBD1	TRBV6-6	NA	TRBJ2-1	CASSAGTGSNEQFF	TGTGCCAGCAGTGCCGGGACAGGGAGCAATGAGCAGTTCTTC
NA	TRBV3-1/TRBV3-2	NA	TRBJ1-1	CASRLGRTEAFF	TGTGCCAGCAGGTTAGGGAGGACTGAAGCTTTCTTT
NA	TRBV2	NA	TRBJ1-3	CASSETGHLLSGNTIYF	TGTGCTAGCAGTGAAACGGGACACCTACTCTCTGGAAACACCATATATTTT
NA	TRBV24-1	NA	TRBJ2-2	CATSLSANTGELFF	TGTGCCACCAGTCTCAGCGCGAACACCGGGGAGCTGTTTTTT
NA	TRBV19	NA	TRBJ1-2	CASSTGVDGYTF	TGTGCCAGTAGTACCGGGGTCGATGGCTACACCTTC
NA	TRBV5-6	few	TRBJ2-3	CASSLGVRHTDTQYF	TGTGCCAGCAGCTTGGGGGTCAGACACACAGATACGCAGTATTTT
NA	TRBV5-5	NA	TRBJ2-1	CASSLLIGDEQFF	TGTGCCAGCAGCTTGTTAATAGGAGATGAGCAGTTCTTC
TRBD1	TRBV6-2/TRBV6-3	once	TRBJ1-1	CASSYDRVLRAFF	TGTGCCAGCAGTTACGACAGGGTTCTGCGAGCTTTCTTT
TRBD2	TRBV7-2	NA	TRBJ2-2	CASSFTSGGSYGELFF	TGTGCCAGCAGTTTTACTAGCGGGGGTTCATACGGGGAGCTGTTTTTT
NA	TRBV5-1	NA	TRBJ1-3	CASSPPGGEGNTIYF	TGCGCCAGCAGCCCTCCGGGAGGGGAGGGAAACACCATATATTTT
TRBD2	TRBV4-1	NA	TRBJ2-1	CASSQALAGSRRKNEQFF	TGCGCCAGCAGCCAGGCTCTAGCGGGAAGTAGGAGGAAAAATGAGCAGTTCTTC
NA	TRBV10-1	NA	TRBJ1-2	CASNEQEPSQPGLSFCGYTF	TGCGCCAGCAACGAGCAGGAGCCCTCGCAACCGGGACTGAGCTTCTGTGGCTACACCTTC
NA	TRBV7-9	NA	TRBJ1-4	CASSLMGRGTNEKLFF	TGTGCCAGCAGCCTAATGGGCAGGGGAACTAATGAAAAACTGTTTTTT
NA	TRBV19	NA	TRBJ1-2	CASSRRGQRDYGYTF	TGTGCCAGTAGCCGGAGAGGGCAGAGGGACTATGGCTACACCTTC
NA	TRBV28	NA	TRBJ1-5	CASSPSGSGNQPQHF	TGTGCCAGCAGCCCGTCGGGATCGGGCAATCAGCCCCAGCATTTT
NA	TRBV6-5	NA	TRBJ2-3	CASSRVDADTQYF	TGTGCCAGCAGCCGGGTAGACGCAGATACGCAGTATTTT
NA	TRBV7-9	NA	TRBJ1-2	CASSLEPPPRDIYTF	TGTGCCAGCAGCTTAGAACCTCCCCCGAGGGATATCTACACCTTC
NA	TRBV6-2/TRBV6-3	NA	TRBJ1-1	CASSYPSTGDLNTEAFF	TGTGCCAGCAGTTACCCATCAACCGGAGATTTGAACACTGAAGCTTTCTTT
TRBD1	TRBV29-1	once	TRBJ1-1	CSVEGGGETEAFF	TGCAGCGTTGAAGGAGGGGGCGAAACTGAAGCTTTCTTT
NA	TRBV19	NA	TRBJ1-2	CASDKPGTNYGYTF	TGTGCCAGCGACAAACCGGGAACTAACTATGGCTACACCTTC
TRBD1	TRBV28	NA	TRBJ1-2	CASSLEDRVSGYTF	TGTGCCAGCAGTTTGGAAGACAGGGTATCAGGCTACACCTTC
NA	TRBV5-1	NA	TRBJ1-6	CASSLEGLDSPLHF	TGCGCCAGCAGCTTGGAGGGACTGGATTCACCCCTCCACTTT
TRBD2	TRBV5-4	NA	TRBJ2-1	CASSKTSGGYNEQFF	TGTGCCAGCAGCAAGACTAGCGGGGGGTACAATGAGCAGTTCTTC
TRBD1	TRBV5-8	few	TRBJ1-6	CASSLVRWDREDSPLHF	TGTGCCAGCAGCTTGGTCCGATGGGACAGGGAGGATTCACCCCTCCACTTT
TRBD2	TRBV13	few	TRBJ2-7	CASSPRLAGYEQYF	TGTGCCAGCAGCCCCCGACTAGCCGGCTACGAGCAGTACTTC
TRBD1	TRBV13	NA	TRBJ2-7	CASSLRTGAYEQYF	TGTGCCAGCAGCCTCCGGACAGGGGCCTACGAGCAGTACTTC
TRBD1	TRBV6-5	once	TRBJ1-4	CASEGPLTGNEKLFF	TGTGCCAGCGAGGGACCTTTGACAGGGAATGAAAAACTGTTTTTT
NA	TRBV15	once	TRBJ2-6	CATSRDQTPGANVLTF	TGTGCCACCAGCAGAGATCAAACTCCGGGGGCCAACGTCCTGACTTTC
NA	TRBV4-3	NA	TRBJ1-2	CASSQDRGGVYGYTF	TGCGCCAGCAGCCAAGATCGTGGGGGCGTCTATGGCTACACCTTC
NA	TRBV12-3/TRBV12-4	NA	TRBJ2-5	CASSLSPQETQYF	TGTGCCAGCAGTTTGAGCCCACAAGAGACCCAGTACTTC
NA	TRBV9	NA	TRBJ1-5	CASSVAPDSNQPQHF	TGTGCCAGCAGCGTAGCTCCAGATAGCAATCAGCCCCAGCATTTT
NA	TRBV27	NA	TRBJ2-5	CASSQGGQGTQYF	TGTGCCAGCAGCCAGGGGGGCCAAGGGACCCAGTACTTC
TRBD1	TRBV7-9	once	TRBJ1-2	CASSWDRNYGYTF	TGTGCCAGCAGCTGGGACAGGAACTATGGCTACACCTTC
NA	TRBV9	NA	TRBJ1-6	CASSVGSTPGNSPLHF	TGTGCCAGCAGCGTAGGATCAACCCCGGGTAATTCACCCCTCCACTTT
NA	TRBV5-8	once	TRBJ1-5	CASSLEPRQPQHF	TGTGCCAGCAGCTTGGAACCGAGGCAGCCCCAGCATTTT
NA	TRBV15	NA	TRBJ1-2	CATRRESETGYGYTF	TGTGCCACCAGAAGAGAAAGCGAGACAGGCTATGGCTACACCTTC
NA	TRBV29-1	once	TRBJ1-2	CSVEVGGGYGYTF	TGCAGCGTTGAAGTAGGTGGAGGCTATGGCTACACCTTC
TRBD1	TRBV5-1	NA	TRBJ2-7	CASSPSGGTGSYEQYF	TGCGCCAGCAGCCCCTCAGGAGGGACAGGCTCCTACGAGCAGTACTTC
NA	TRBV6-5	NA	TRBJ2-2	CASSSWNTGELFF	TGTGCCAGCAGTTCTTGGAACACCGGGGAGCTGTTTTTT
TRBD1	TRBV7-6	NA	TRBJ2-7	CASSLVDRGAKGEQYF	TGTGCCAGCAGCTTAGTTGACAGGGGAGCAAAGGGCGAGCAGTACTTC
NA	TRBV5-1	NA	TRBJ2-2	CASSLELIGELFF	TGCGCCAGCAGCTTGGAGCTTATCGGGGAGCTGTTTTTT
TRBD1	TRBV4-1	NA	TRBJ2-7	CASSQGKGGQGYEQYF	TGCGCCAGCAGCCAAGGAAAGGGGGGACAGGGTTACGAGCAGTACTTC
TRBD1	TRBV30	once	TRBJ2-7	CAWSVQGYEQYF	TGTGCCTGGAGTGTACAGGGGTACGAGCAGTACTTC
TRBD2	TRBV5-8	NA	TRBJ2-3	CASTRRAGGTDTQYF	TGTGCCAGCACCCGGCGAGCGGGGGGCACAGATACGCAGTATTTT
TRBD1	TRBV7-2	NA	TRBJ2-5	CASSSDRAQTQYF	TGTGCCAGCAGCTCGGACAGGGCTCAGACCCAGTACTTC
NA	TRBV6-6	NA	TRBJ2-3	CASSYNQGSTDTQYF	TGTGCCAGCAGTTACAATCAGGGTAGCACAGATACGCAGTATTTT
TRBD1	TRBV10-2	NA	TRBJ1-1	CASSERDRGVNTEAFF	TGCGCCAGCAGTGAGAGGGACAGGGGAGTGAACACTGAAGCTTTCTTT
NA	TRBV7-2	NA	TRBJ1-3	CASSRAGGLSGNTIYF	TGTGCCAGCAGCCGCGCAGGCGGACTCTCTGGAAACACCATATATTTT
NA	TRBV6-5	NA	TRBJ2-7	CASSSGWGSYEQYF	TGTGCCAGCAGTTCGGGGTGGGGAAGCTACGAGCAGTACTTC
NA	TRBV27	NA	TRBJ1-5	CASSHSNQPQHF	TGTGCCAGCAGTCACAGTAATCAGCCCCAGCATTTT
NA	TRBV25-1	NA	TRBJ1-6	CASSELGSGSPLHF	TGTGCCAGCAGTGAATTGGGCAGTGGTTCACCCCTCCACTTT
NA	TRBV6-2/TRBV6-3	NA	TRBJ1-5	CASSYQGGQPQHF	TGTGCCAGCAGTTACCAGGGCGGTCAGCCCCAGCATTTT
NA	TRBV9	NA	TRBJ2-4	CASSPRQGPQNIQYF	TGTGCCAGCAGCCCGAGGCAGGGGCCCCAGAACATTCAGTACTTC
NA	TRBV4-2	NA	TRBJ2-5	CASSQGSGEETQYF	TGTGCCAGCAGCCAAGGGTCCGGTGAAGAGACCCAGTACTTC
NA	TRBV27	NA	TRBJ1-5	CASSSPASNQPQHF	TGTGCCAGCAGCTCCCCAGCGAGCAATCAGCCCCAGCATTTT